Listed here are 4 T cell receptor beta chains from one sample, sequenced in a study of shared clonotypes between healthy human individuals. The repertoire was sequenced with immunoSEQ multiplex PCR; TCRdb's copy has only in-frame clones and lacks some. The sample contains about 2 million clones, 90% to 95% of which appear only once. The sample consisted of naive CD4+ T cells sorted from blood. This sample's subset: CD45RA+ positively selected. The origin of the receptors is a man between 18 and 29 years old in good health.

This chain links TRBV7-2 with TRBJ2-5; D may be TRBD2 (6 bases). This CDR3 is 14 amino acids long. Trimming removed 4 bases from V and 4 bases from J, with 13 bases in between. CDR1 and CDR2 from the germline V gene are SGHTA and FQGNSA. CDR3: CASSSSGLTETQYF. The CDR3 DNA sequence: TGTGCCAGCAGCTCCTCGGGACTCACAGAGACCCAGTACTTC.

The chain links TRBV6-1 to TRBJ1-3; D is perhaps TRBD1 (6 bases). V dropped 4 bases and J dropped 0 bases, with 19 bases sitting between them. The CDR3 sequence is 18 residues long. CDR1 is MNHNS and CDR2 is SASEGT in the germline V gene. CDR3: CASSALYLRGSSGNTIYF. The CDR3 DNA sequence: TGTGCCAGCAGTGCCCTTTACCTCAGGGGAAGCTCTGGAAACACCATATATTTT.

A note on this clone: Within the sample, other DNA sequences also encode this same CDR3. CDR3 in amino acids: CASSVGNTIYF. CDR3 coding DNA: TGTGCCAGCAGTGTTGGAAACACCATATATTTT. V gene TRBV6-1 combines with J gene TRBJ1-3; D ambiguous. Looked up from germline, CDR1 is MNHNS and CDR2 is SASEGT. The CDR3 runs 11 residues. V gave up 4 bases and J gave up 3 bases, with 1 base separating them.

V gene TRBV5-1 combines with J gene TRBJ2-7, with D perhaps matching TRBD1 or TRBD2 (6 bases each). Germline-derived CDR1 and CDR2 are SGHRS and YFSETQ. Deletions cut 2 bases from V and 3 bases from J, with 30 bases between. The CDR3 sequence is 20 residues long. The CDR3 DNA follows: TGCGCCAGCAGCTTCCGCGCGGGACAAAAGACGGGGATTCAGGGCTACGAGCAGTACTTC. The encoded protein is CASSFRAGQKTGIQGYEQYF.